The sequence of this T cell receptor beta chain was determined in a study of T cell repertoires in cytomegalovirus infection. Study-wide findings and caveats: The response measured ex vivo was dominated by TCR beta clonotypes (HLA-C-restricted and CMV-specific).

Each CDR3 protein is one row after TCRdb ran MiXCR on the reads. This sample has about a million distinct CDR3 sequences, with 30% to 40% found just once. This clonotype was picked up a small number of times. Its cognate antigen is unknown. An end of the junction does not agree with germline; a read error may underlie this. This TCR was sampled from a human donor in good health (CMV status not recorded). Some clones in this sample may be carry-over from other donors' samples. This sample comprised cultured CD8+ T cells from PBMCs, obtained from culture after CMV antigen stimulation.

The CDR3 nucleotides are TGTGCTAGCAGCACCGGGACACCACAAGAGACCCAGTACTTC. Translating gives CASSTGTPQETQYF. The chain couples TRBV7-7 to TRBJ2-5; D might be TRBD1 (6 bases). Germline V gene lookup returns CDR1 SSHAT and CDR2 FNYEAQ (reference sequence). This CDR3 comprises 14 residues. Combining the CDR3 with reference TRBV7-7 and TRBJ2-5 gives the whole variable domain GAGVSQSPRYKVTKRGQDVTLRCDPISSHATLYWYQQALGQGPEFLTYFNYEAQPDKSGLPSDRFSAERPEGSISTLTIQRTEQRDSAMYRCASSTGTPQETQYFGPGTRLLVL.